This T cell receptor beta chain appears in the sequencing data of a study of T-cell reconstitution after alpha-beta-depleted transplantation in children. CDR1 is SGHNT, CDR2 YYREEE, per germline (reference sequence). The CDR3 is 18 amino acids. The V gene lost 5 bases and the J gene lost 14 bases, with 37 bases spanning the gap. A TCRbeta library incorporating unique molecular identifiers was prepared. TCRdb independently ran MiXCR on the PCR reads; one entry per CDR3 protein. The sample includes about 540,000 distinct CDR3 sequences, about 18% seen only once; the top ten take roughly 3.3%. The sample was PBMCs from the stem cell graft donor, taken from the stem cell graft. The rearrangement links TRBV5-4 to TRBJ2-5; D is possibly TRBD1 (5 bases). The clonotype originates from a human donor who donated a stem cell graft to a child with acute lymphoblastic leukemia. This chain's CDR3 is CASSFPETRTRNLARHYF. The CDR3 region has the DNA TGTGCCAGCAGTTTCCCCGAAACCAGGACAAGGAACCTCGCCAGACATTACTTC.